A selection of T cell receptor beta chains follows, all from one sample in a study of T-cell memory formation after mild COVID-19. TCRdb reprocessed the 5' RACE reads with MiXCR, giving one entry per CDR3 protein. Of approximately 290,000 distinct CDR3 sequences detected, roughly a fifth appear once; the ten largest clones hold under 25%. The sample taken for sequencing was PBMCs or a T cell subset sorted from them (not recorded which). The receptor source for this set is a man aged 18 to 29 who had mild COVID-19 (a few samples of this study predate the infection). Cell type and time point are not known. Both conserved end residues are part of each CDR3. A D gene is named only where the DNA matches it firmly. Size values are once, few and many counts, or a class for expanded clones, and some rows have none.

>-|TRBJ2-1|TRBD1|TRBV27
TGTGCCAGCAAGTCTACTTCAGGGGGTTCCTACAATGAGCAGTTCTTC
CASKSTSGGSYNEQFF
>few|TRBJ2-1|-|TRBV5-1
TGCGCCAGCAGCCCCAACCCAGGGGTCTCCTACAATGAGCAGTTCTTC
CASSPNPGVSYNEQFF
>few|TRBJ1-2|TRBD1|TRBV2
TGTGCCAGCAGACTCGACAGGGGCGATGGCTACACCTTC
CASRLDRGDGYTF
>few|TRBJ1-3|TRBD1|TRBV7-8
TGTGCCAGCAGCTTTACAGGGGACGTTTCTGGAAACACCATATATTTT
CASSFTGDVSGNTIYF
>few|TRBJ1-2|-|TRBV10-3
TGTGCCATCACTGATGTTGGGGACGGTGGCTACACCTTC
CAITDVGDGGYTF
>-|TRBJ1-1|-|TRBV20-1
TGCAGTGCTAGGGACATGGGGATAGCTGAAGCTTTCTTT
CSARDMGIAEAFF
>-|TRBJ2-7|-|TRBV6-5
TGTGCCAGCAGTTACTCGTGGGGCGGAGGGGAGCAGTACTTC
CASSYSWGGGEQYF
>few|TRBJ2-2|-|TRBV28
TGTGCCAGCAGTTTAAGGGGTGTGGACACCGGGGAGCTGTTTTTT
CASSLRGVDTGELFF
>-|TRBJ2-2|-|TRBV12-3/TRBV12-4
TGTGCCAGCAGTTTAGAAGGCGCATGGGGCGGGGAGCTGTTTTTT
CASSLEGAWGGELFF
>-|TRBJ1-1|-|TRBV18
TGTGCCAGCTCACCGGGACCGAGGGTAAACACTGAAGCTTTCTTT
CASSPGPRVNTEAFF
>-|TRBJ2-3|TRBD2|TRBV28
TGTGCCAGCAGTCCGTGGATGGGGCGGGGGACAGATACGCAGTATTTT
CASSPWMGRGTDTQYF
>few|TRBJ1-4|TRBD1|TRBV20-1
TGCAGTGCTTTCCGGGACAGGGGATCTGAAAAACTGTTTTTT
CSAFRDRGSEKLFF
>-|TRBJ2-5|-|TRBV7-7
TGTGCTAGCAGCGCCGACAGGGAGGCTTCAGAGACCCAGTACTTC
CASSADREASETQYF
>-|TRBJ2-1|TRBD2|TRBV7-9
TGTGCCAGCAGCTTAGCCCTAGCGGGCACCTACAATGAGCAGTTCTTC
CASSLALAGTYNEQFF
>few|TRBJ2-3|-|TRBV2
TGTGCCAAAGAAGGGGGGGACACAGATACGCAGTATTTT
CAKEGGDTDTQYF
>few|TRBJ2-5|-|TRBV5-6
TGTGCCAGCAGCTTCCTCCAGACCTACCAAGAGACCCAGTACTTC
CASSFLQTYQETQYF
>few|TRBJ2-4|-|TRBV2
TGTGCCAGCAGTGAGGGAGGCTACATTCAGTACTTC
CASSEGGYIQYF
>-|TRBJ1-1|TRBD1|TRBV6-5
TGTGCCAGCAGTTACCGCGGACAGGGAGGTACTGAAGCTTTCTTT
CASSYRGQGGTEAFF
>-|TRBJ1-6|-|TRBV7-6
TGTGCCAGCAGCTTTAAGTGGAATTCACCCCTCCACTTT
CASSFKWNSPLHF
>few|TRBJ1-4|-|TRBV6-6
TGTGCCAGCAGCCCCGCTCGACGGGTTAATGAAAAACTGTTTTTT
CASSPARRVNEKLFF
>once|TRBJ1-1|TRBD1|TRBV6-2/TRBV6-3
TGTGCCAGCAACCAGGGGGCTCGGGCTGAAGCTTTCTTT
CASNQGARAEAFF
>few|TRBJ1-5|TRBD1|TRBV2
TGTGCCAGCAGTTCCGGGACAGGGGGCGCGGGTCAGCCCCAGCATTTT
CASSSGTGGAGQPQHF
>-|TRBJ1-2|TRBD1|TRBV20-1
TGCAGTGCTAGAGTTACAGGGGGCGGCTATGGCTACACCTTC
CSARVTGGGYGYTF
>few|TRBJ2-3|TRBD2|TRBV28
TGTGCCAGCAGTTCGCCTAGCGGGGGGACCACAGATACGCAGTATTTT
CASSSPSGGTTDTQYF
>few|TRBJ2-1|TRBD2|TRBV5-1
TGCGCCAGCAGCGCGGGGGGGGGAAGACCCTACAATGAGCAGTTCTTC
CASSAGGGRPYNEQFF
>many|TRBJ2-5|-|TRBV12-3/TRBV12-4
TGTGCCAGCCGCAGACAGGGGACGGGAGGAGAGACCCAGTACTTC
CASRRQGTGGETQYF
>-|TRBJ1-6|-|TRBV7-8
TGTGCCAGCGGAAACCCTAGTAGCTCCTATAATTCACCCCTCCACTTT
CASGNPSSSYNSPLHF
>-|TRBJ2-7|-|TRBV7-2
TGTGCCAGCAGCCTCCAGGGGAGTACCTACGAGCAGTACTTC
CASSLQGSTYEQYF
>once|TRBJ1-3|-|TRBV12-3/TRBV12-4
TGTGCCAGCAGCCGAGGACAGCTCTCTGGAAACACCATATATTTT
CASSRGQLSGNTIYF
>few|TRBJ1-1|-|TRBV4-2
TGTGCCAGCAGCCGATTCGAGGGACACTTGAACACTGAAGCTTTCTTT
CASSRFEGHLNTEAFF
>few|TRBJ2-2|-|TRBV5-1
TGCGCCACCTCTACTTCAGCGGACACCGGGGAGCTGTTTTTT
CATSTSADTGELFF
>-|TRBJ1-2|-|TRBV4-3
TGCGCCAGCAGCCAAGAGCGGACCGCACGGGTCGGCTACACCTTC
CASSQERTARVGYTF
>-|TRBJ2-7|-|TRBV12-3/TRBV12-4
TGTGCCAGCAGTTTGTGGCAGGGCGTACACGAGCAGTACTTC
CASSLWQGVHEQYF
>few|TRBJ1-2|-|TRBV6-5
TGTGCCAGCAGTCGGACAGATGACTATGGCTACACCTTC
CASSRTDDYGYTF
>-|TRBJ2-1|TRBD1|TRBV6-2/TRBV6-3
TGTGCCATTTGGGACAGGGGTTACAATGAGCAGTTCTTC
CAIWDRGYNEQFF
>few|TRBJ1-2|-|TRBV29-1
TGCAGCGTTGAAGCCCCCTGGGGCTACACCTTC
CSVEAPWGYTF
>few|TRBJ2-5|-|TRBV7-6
TGTGCCAGCAGCTTAGTTCTTACCACCGGGCCAAGGGACCAGTACTTC
CASSLVLTTGPRDQYF
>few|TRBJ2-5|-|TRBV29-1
TGCAGCGTTGAACGCATGGGGCCGGGGGGCCCAGGGAAGACCCAGTACTTC
CSVERMGPGGPGKTQYF
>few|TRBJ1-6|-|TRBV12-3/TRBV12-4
TGTGCCAGCAGTTTGGGCGGGTATCAGTCACCCCTCCACTTT
CASSLGGYQSPLHF
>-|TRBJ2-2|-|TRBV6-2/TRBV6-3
TGTGCCAGCAGTCCCACGGATACTACCGGGGAGCTGTTTTTT
CASSPTDTTGELFF
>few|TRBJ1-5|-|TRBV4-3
TGCGCCAGCAGCCAAGATGGGCAGGGGAGGCAGCCCCAGCATTTT
CASSQDGQGRQPQHF
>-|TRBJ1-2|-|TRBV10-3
TGTGCCTCCAGTGAAAGGTTTTGGGGCTCTAACTATGGCTACACCTTC
CASSERFWGSNYGYTF
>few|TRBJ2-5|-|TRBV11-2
TGTGCCAGCAGCTTAGCGCCCGCTGAGACCCAGTACTTC
CASSLAPAETQYF
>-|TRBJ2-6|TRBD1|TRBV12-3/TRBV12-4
TGTGCCAGCAGTCCACCGACAGGGATTTCGGCTCGGAGCTCTGGGGCCAACGTCCTGACTTTC
CASSPPTGISARSSGANVLTF
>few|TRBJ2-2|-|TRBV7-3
TGTGCCAGCAGGGACCCAAATTACACCGGGGAGCTGTTTTTT
CASRDPNYTGELFF
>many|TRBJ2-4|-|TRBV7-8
TGTGCCAGCAGCTTCCTGACTCGGGCCATTCAGTACTTC
CASSFLTRAIQYF
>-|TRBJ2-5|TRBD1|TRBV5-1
TGCGCCAGCAGCTTGGTTGGGACAGGGAATTCCCAAGAGACCCAGTACTTC
CASSLVGTGNSQETQYF
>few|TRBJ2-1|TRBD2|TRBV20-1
TGCAGTGCTAGAGGGGGGACTAGCGGGCAGTTCTTC
CSARGGTSGQFF
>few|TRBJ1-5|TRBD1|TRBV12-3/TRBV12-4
TGTGCCAGCAGGGCCGGACAGGGAGGCAATCAGCCCCAGCATTTT
CASRAGQGGNQPQHF
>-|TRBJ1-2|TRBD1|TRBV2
TGTGCCAGCACCAAGGACAGGAACTATGGCTACACCTTC
CASTKDRNYGYTF
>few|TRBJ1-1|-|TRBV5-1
TGCGCCAGCAGCCCAGGGGTCCGGACTGAAGCTTTCTTT
CASSPGVRTEAFF